The entry below describes one T cell receptor beta chain. Its specificity is unknown. This record belongs to a study of T cells in Graves' hyperthyroidism and ophthalmopathy. Uncontrolled infection, other autoimmune disease, pregnancy or lactation led to exclusion. Whole-study results and caveats: Peripheral blood also featured most of the thyroid clonotypes expanded above 0.001.

There were TCR beta CDR3 regions amplified from RNA transcripts. With the HTBI primer set, the TCR CDR3 went through a first round of RT-PCR. TCRdb fed the multiplex PCR reads into MiXCR, producing one record per CDR3 protein. The sample holds 480,000 or so distinct CDR3 sequences, roughly 45% seen once. This CDR3 is built from 15 residues. V dropped 5 bases and J dropped 2; count of bases not matched to a gene: 8. Germline CDR1 is SGHTA and CDR2 is FQGNSA. The sequencing input was peripheral blood or thyroid tissue (not recorded which). The receptor's source is an adult woman with Graves' disease, either hyperthyroidism or ophthalmopathy (not recorded which). This sequence joins TRBV7-2 and TRBJ2-7; 8 nucleotides align to TRBD1. This chain's CDR3 is CASSPADRGPYEQYF. The CDR3 DNA sequence: TGTGCCAGCAGCCCAGCCGACAGGGGCCCCTACGAGCAGTACTTC.